The present T cell receptor (beta chain) was sequenced within a study of T-cell reconstitution after alpha-beta-depleted transplantation in children listed by TCRdb under 2016. About the full investigation: The study quantitatively tracked T-cell immune reconstitution after TCRalphabeta/CD19-depleted allogeneic hematopoietic cell transplantation in children using TCR repertoire profiling.

CDR1 and CDR2 were assigned from the germline V gene as MNHEY and SVGEGT. The CDR3 has 15 amino acids, counting the end cysteine and phenylalanine. The sequence is cut down to CDR3 DNA, 45 bases in frame from base 1. Of note for this clonotype: Its binding antigen is unknown. A much larger clone lies a single base off, so this may be a read error.

To prepare the library, PCR was applied. The run used an Illumina HiSeq 2500. To normalize quantification of the TCRbeta repertoire, the TCR libraries were built with molecular barcoding that relied on unique molecular identifiers. Starting from the raw public reads, TCRdb applied fastp trimming at Q25, assembled clones with MiXCR and retained in-frame beta chains. Every CDR3 protein is listed once, alongside the most common genes and DNA of its rows. The sample data list hundreds of thousands of distinct CDR3 sequences, and roughly 15% of these were observed just once. 1.1% of the sample comes from the top ten.

The sequence was obtained from a human donor who donated a stem cell graft to a child with acute myeloid leukemia. The sample was PBMCs from the stem cell graft donor, taken from the stem cell graft. The rearrangement combines TRBV6-2 or TRBV6-3 with TRBJ2-5; the D gene identity is not certain. CDR3 sequence: CVSSRNRLVQETQYF. The nucleotide sequence reads as follows: TGTGTCAGCAGCCGTAATCGTCTAGTACAAGAGACCCAGTACTTC.